These T cell receptor beta chains were read from a single sample in a study of OX40 agonist ivuxolimab in advanced cancers. Sequencing used immunoSEQ multiplex PCR; TCRdb keeps in-frame clones, though not all of them. The top ten clones hold 11% of a sample with 35,000 to 55,000 clones, just under 95% of them seen once. Sequenced material: CD4+ or CD8+ T cells sorted from blood, taken in a trial of the OX40 agonist ivuxolimab. Receptor source: an adult with an advanced solid tumor such as melanoma, head and neck, liver or kidney cancer. Each CDR3 is given with its conserved first and last residue. The D gene is left open where the match is weak.

>TRBJ2-7|TRBV30|NA
CAWSVGGGSYEQYF
TGTGCCTGGAGTGTAGGGGGAGGGTCCTACGAGCAGTACTTC
>TRBJ1-4|TRBV11-2|NA
CASSLESRAEKLFF
TGTGCCAGCAGCTTAGAGTCCCGGGCCGAAAAACTGTTTTTT
>TRBJ2-7|TRBV5-1|NA
CASKLDGSYEQYF
TGCGCCAGCAAGCTGGACGGAAGCTACGAGCAGTACTTC
>TRBJ2-5|TRBV13|NA
CASSLESVSGETQYF
TGTGCCAGCAGCTTAGAGTCGGTCAGTGGAGAGACCCAGTACTTC
>TRBJ2-1|TRBV9|NA
CASSSTQPASYNEQFF
TGTGCCAGCAGCTCGACCCAGCCGGCCTCCTACAATGAGCAGTTCTTC
>TRBJ2-7|TRBV7-9|TRBD1
CASSLEGQGNYEQYF
TGTGCCAGCAGCTTGGAGGGACAGGGGAACTACGAGCAGTACTTC
>TRBJ1-3|TRBV11-2|NA
CASSLSLSGNTIYF
TGTGCCAGCAGCTTGTCTCTCTCTGGAAACACCATATATTTT
>TRBJ2-1|TRBV19|TRBD2
CASRTSGGSYNEQFF
TGTGCCAGTCGGACTAGCGGGGGCTCCTACAATGAGCAGTTCTTC
>TRBJ2-3|TRBV7-9|TRBD2
CASSPRLAGGFDTQYF
TGTGCCAGCAGCCCCCGACTAGCGGGAGGATTCGATACGCAGTATTTT
>TRBJ1-5|TRBV27|NA
CASSLGGNGPQHF
TGTGCCAGCAGTTTAGGGGGGAACGGGCCCCAGCATTTT
>TRBJ1-1|TRBV5-5|TRBD1
CASILGGFGTEAFF
TGTGCCAGCATCCTAGGGGGCTTCGGCACTGAAGCTTTCTTT
>TRBJ2-7|TRBV7-2|TRBD2
CASSPYGNSGVYEQYF
TGTGCCAGCAGCCCTTATGGTAATAGCGGGGTCTACGAGCAGTACTTC
>TRBJ1-4|TRBV5-4|NA
CASSLEGELTNEKLFF
TGTGCCAGCAGCTTGGAAGGGGAACTGACTAATGAAAAACTGTTTTTT
>TRBJ2-3|TRBV5-4|TRBD2
CASSFVSGEGDTQYF
TGTGCCAGCAGCTTCGTAAGCGGGGAGGGAGATACGCAGTATTTT
>TRBJ2-3|TRBV6-5|NA
CASSYRLGSTDTQYF
TGTGCCAGCAGTTACCGCCTAGGCAGCACAGATACGCAGTATTTT
>TRBJ1-1|TRBV9|NA
CASSVASERRGTEAFF
TGTGCCAGCAGCGTAGCTTCGGAGAGAAGGGGTACTGAAGCTTTCTTT
>TRBJ1-1|TRBV9|TRBD1
CASSPTGDTEAFF
TGTGCCAGCAGCCCTACAGGGGACACTGAAGCTTTCTTT
>TRBJ2-2|TRBV4-3|TRBD1
CASSQGQGVFTGELFF
TGCGCCAGCAGCCAGGGACAGGGGGTATTCACCGGGGAGCTGTTTTTT
>TRBJ1-1|TRBV5-5|NA
CASSFWISNTEAFF
TGTGCCAGCAGCTTTTGGATTTCGAACACTGAAGCTTTCTTT
>TRBJ2-7|TRBV5-6|TRBD1
CASSFGDSYEQYF
TGTGCCAGCAGCTTTGGGGACAGCTACGAGCAGTACTTC
>TRBJ1-3|TRBV12-5|TRBD1
CASGLSRTGTGIRNPGNTIYF
TGTGCTAGTGGTTTGTCAAGAACCGGGACAGGAATAAGAAATCCTGGAAACACCATATATTTT